These T cell receptor beta chains were read from a single sample in a study of OX40 agonist ivuxolimab in advanced cancers. Data came from immunoSEQ multiplex PCR; TCRdb stores just in-frame clones and leaves some out. In the table there are 70,000 to 90,000 clones, over 80% of which are singletons. The sequences come from CD4+ or CD8+ T cells sorted from blood, collected in a trial of the OX40 agonist ivuxolimab. These receptors were taken from an adult with an advanced solid tumor such as melanoma, head and neck, liver or kidney cancer. The CDR3 runs from the conserved cysteine through the conserved F or W. D genes are given only for firm matches. Clone size is not always given. Where it is, it says once, few, many or a class for expanded clones.

clone_size j_call d_call v_call cdr3_aa cdr3_nt
. TRBJ2-3 TRBD1 TRBV27 CASMDRGGTDTQYF TGTGCCAGCATGGACAGGGGCGGCACAGATACGCAGTATTTT
. TRBJ1-1 . TRBV29-1 CSVAGRRASNTEAFF TGCAGCGTTGCAGGGAGGAGGGCGTCGAACACTGAAGCTTTCTTT
. TRBJ1-5 TRBD1 TRBV7-2 CASSPDRGQPQHF TGTGCCAGCAGCCCCGACAGGGGGCAGCCCCAGCATTTT
. TRBJ2-5 . TRBV4-3 CASSQDTMGTRYF TGCGCCAGCAGCCAAGATACGATGGGCACCCGGTACTTC
. TRBJ1-1 TRBD1 TRBV19 CASSVGQGTEAFF TGTGCCAGTAGCGTGGGACAGGGGACTGAAGCTTTCTTT
. TRBJ1-1 . TRBV19 CASSILPNGEAFF TGTGCCAGTAGTATACTTCCTAACGGGGAAGCTTTCTTT
once TRBJ2-1 . TRBV5-5 CASSSVTARSYNEQFF TGTGCCAGCAGTTCTGTTACCGCCCGCTCCTACAATGAGCAGTTCTTC
. TRBJ2-1 TRBD2 TRBV18 CASSPGTSGGNEQFF TGTGCCAGCTCACCGGGGACTAGCGGCGGCAATGAGCAGTTCTTC
. TRBJ2-1 TRBD2 TRBV10-3 CAISETSALYNEQFF TGTGCCATCAGTGAGACTAGCGCGCTCTACAATGAGCAGTTCTTC
. TRBJ2-3 . TRBV6-5 CASSGGGRTQYF TGTGCCAGCAGTGGCGGAGGGAGGACGCAGTATTTT
once TRBJ1-1 . TRBV19 CASSRVNTEAFF TGTGCCAGTAGCAGGGTGAACACTGAGGCTTTCTTT
. TRBJ1-2 . TRBV19 CASSPGLQLYTF TGTGCCAGTAGTCCCGGACTCCAGCTCTACACCTTC
. TRBJ1-3 TRBD1 TRBV18 CASSVQGARSGNTIYF TGTGCCAGCTCAGTCCAGGGGGCTCGATCTGGAAACACCATATATTTT
. TRBJ2-5 TRBD1 TRBV6-5 CASSNTGTEETQYF TGTGCCAGCAGTAACACTGGGACAGAAGAGACCCAGTACTTC
. TRBJ1-5 TRBD1 TRBV2 CASSTPPGTGSTQPQHF TGTGCCAGCAGTACCCCTCCCGGGACAGGGTCGACTCAGCCCCAGCATTTT
. TRBJ2-1 . TRBV7-2 CASSFATPPNEQFF TGTGCCAGCAGCTTTGCGACTCCGCCCAATGAGCAGTTCTTC
. TRBJ1-2 . TRBV2 CASKSGSVTGYTF TGTGCCAGCAAGTCCGGATCGGTCACAGGCTACACCTTC
. TRBJ1-2 . TRBV7-9 CASSLGVGNYGYTF TGTGCCAGCAGCTTAGGTGTAGGTAACTATGGCTACACCTTC
once TRBJ2-6 TRBD1 TRBV7-9 CATGQGAAGANVLTF TGTGCCACGGGACAGGGGGCAGCTGGGGCCAACGTCCTGACTTTC
once TRBJ2-1 TRBD2 TRBV2 CASRREFLNEQFF TGTGCCAGCAGGCGGGAGTTCTTAAATGAGCAGTTCTTC
. TRBJ1-1 . TRBV28 CASSFLQPFKAFF TGTGCCAGCAGTTTCCTACAACCCTTCAAAGCTTTCTTT
medium-sized TRBJ1-1 TRBD1 TRBV7-2 CASSLIQGTEAFF TGTGCCAGCAGCTTAATACAGGGGACTGAAGCTTTCTTT
. TRBJ1-5 . TRBV30 CAYGTSDDQPQHF TGTGCCTACGGGACATCGGATGATCAGCCCCAGCATTTT
. TRBJ2-5 . TRBV7-9 CASSPVGETQYF TGTGCCAGCAGCCCCGTTGGCGAGACCCAGTACTTC
. TRBJ1-2 . TRBV5-6 CASSLGARNYGYTF TGTGCCAGCAGCTTGGGGGCACGTAACTATGGCTACACCTTC
. TRBJ1-2 . TRBV7-9 CASTPRTATDGYTF TGTGCCAGCACCCCCCGGACAGCCACCGATGGCTACACCTTC
. TRBJ2-1 . TRBV28 CASTSSGHRSSYNEQFF TGTGCCAGCACCTCCTCGGGACACCGGAGCTCCTACAATGAGCAGTTCTTC
. TRBJ1-3 TRBD1 TRBV2 CASSLGTGIFSGNTIYF TGTGCCAGCAGTCTCGGGACAGGGATATTCTCTGGAAACACCATATATTTT